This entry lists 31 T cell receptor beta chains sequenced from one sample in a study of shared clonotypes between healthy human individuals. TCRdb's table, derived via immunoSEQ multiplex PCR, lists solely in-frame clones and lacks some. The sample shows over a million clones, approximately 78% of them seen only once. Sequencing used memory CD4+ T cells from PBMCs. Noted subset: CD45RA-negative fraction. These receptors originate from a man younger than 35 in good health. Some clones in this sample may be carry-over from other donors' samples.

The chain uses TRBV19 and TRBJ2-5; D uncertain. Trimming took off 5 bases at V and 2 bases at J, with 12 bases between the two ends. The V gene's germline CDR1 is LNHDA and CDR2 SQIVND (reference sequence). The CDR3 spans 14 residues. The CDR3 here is CASSRTASQETQYF. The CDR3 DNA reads TGTGCCAGTAGTCGGACGGCCTCTCAAGAGACCCAGTACTTC.

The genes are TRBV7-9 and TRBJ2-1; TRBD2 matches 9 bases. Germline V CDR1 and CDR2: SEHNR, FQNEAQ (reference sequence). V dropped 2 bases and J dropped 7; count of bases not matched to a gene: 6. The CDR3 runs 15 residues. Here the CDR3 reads CASSLRREGRNEQFF. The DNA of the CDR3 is TGTGCCAGCAGCTTACGGCGGGAGGGCCGTAATGAGCAGTTCTTC.

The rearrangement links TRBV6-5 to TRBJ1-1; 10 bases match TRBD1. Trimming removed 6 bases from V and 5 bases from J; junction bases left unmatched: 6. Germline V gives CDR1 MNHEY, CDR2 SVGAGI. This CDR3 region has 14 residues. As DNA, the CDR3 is TGTGCCAGCAGCCGACAGGGGGCATGGACTGAAGCTTTCTTT. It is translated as CASSRQGAWTEAFF.

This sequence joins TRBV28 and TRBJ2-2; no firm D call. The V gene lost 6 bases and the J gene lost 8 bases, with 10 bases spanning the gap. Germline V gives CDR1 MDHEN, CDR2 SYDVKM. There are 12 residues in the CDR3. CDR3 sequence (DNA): TGTGCCAGCAGCTCCCCCTGGGGGGAGCTGTTTTTT. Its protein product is CASSSPWGELFF.

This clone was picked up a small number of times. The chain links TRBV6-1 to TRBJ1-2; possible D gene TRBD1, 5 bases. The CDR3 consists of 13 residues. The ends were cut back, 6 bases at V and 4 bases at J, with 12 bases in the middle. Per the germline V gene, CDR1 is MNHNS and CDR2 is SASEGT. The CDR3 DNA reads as TGTGCCAGCAGCGAGCTGGGGACCTATGGCTACACCTTC. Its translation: CASSELGTYGYTF.

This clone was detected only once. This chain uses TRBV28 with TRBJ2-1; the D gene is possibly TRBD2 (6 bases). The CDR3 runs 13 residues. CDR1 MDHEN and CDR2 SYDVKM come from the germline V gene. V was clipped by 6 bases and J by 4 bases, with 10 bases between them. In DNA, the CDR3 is TGTGCCAGCAGCACCCGGGGGTACAATGAGCAGTTCTTC. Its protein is CASSTRGYNEQFF.

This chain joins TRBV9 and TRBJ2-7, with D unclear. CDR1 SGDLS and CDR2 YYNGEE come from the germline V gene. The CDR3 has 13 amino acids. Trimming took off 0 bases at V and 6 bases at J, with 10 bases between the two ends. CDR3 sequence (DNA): TGTGCCAGCAGCGTAGGTCCTACGGGCGAGCAGTACTTC. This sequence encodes CASSVGPTGEQYF.

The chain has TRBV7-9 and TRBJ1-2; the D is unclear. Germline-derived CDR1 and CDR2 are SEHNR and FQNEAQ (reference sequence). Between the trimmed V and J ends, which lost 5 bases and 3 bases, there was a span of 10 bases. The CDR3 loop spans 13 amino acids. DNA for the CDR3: TGTGCCAGCAGCCCCCTATTCCACTATGGCTACACCTTC. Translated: CASSPLFHYGYTF.

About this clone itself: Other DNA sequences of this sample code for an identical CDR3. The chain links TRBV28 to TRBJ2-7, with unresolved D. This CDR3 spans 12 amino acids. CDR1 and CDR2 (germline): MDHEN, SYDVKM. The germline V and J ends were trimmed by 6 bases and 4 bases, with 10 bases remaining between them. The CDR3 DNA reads TGTGCCAGCAGCCTCGGAAGGTACGAGCAGTACTTC. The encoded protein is CASSLGRYEQYF.

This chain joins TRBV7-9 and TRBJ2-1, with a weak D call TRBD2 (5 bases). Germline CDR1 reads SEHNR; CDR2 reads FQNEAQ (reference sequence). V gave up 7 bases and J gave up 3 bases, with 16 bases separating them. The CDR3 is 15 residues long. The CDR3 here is CASTPGETNYNEQFF. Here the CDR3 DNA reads TGTGCCAGCACCCCCGGGGAGACGAACTACAATGAGCAGTTCTTC.

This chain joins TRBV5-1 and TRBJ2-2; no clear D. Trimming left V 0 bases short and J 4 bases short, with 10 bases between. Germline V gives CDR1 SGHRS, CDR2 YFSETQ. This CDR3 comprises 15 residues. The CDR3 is CASSLGVAGTGELFF. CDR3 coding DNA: TGCGCCAGCAGCTTGGGGGTGGCAGGCACCGGGGAGCTGTTTTTT.

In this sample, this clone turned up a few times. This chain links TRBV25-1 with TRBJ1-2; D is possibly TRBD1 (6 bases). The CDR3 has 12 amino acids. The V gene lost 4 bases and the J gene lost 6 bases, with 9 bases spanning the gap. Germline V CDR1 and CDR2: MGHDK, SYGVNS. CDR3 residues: CASSGNRDGYTF. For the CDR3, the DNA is TGTGCCAGCAGTGGAAACAGGGATGGCTACACCTTC.

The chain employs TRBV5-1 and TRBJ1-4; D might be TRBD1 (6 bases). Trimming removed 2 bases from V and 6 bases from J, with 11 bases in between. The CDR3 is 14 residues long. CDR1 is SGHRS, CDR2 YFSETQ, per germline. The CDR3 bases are TGCGCCAGCAGCTTACAGGGCCTGGATGAAAAACTGTTTTTT. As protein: CASSLQGLDEKLFF.

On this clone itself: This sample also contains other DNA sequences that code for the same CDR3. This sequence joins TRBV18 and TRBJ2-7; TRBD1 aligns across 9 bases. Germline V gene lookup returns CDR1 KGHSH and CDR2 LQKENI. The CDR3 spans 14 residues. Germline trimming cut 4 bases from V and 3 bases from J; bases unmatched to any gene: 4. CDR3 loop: CASSREGQGYEQYF. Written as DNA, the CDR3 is TGTGCCAGCTCACGGGAGGGACAGGGCTACGAGCAGTACTTC.

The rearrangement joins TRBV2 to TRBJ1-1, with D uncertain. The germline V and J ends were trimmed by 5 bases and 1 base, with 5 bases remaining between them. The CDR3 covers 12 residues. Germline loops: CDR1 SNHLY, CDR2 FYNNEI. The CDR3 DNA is TGTGCCAGCAGTCGAAAGAACACTGAAGCTTTCTTT. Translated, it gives CASSRKNTEAFF.

CDR3 in amino acids: CASSPGQELSYNEQFF. CDR3 nucleotides: TGTGCCAGCAGCCCCGGACAGGAACTCTCCTACAATGAGCAGTTCTTC. The chain has TRBV4-2 and TRBJ2-1, with 7 positions matching TRBD1. The CDR3 consists of 16 residues. Unmatched junction bases numbered 6, after V lost 4 bases and J lost 0 bases. Germline CDR1 reads LGHNA; CDR2 reads YNFKEQ.

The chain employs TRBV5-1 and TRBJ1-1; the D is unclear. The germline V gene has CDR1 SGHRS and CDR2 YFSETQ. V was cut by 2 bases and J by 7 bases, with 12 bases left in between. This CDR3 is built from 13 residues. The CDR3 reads CASSFLGISEAFF. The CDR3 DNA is TGCGCCAGCAGCTTCTTGGGTATAAGTGAAGCTTTCTTT.

The CDR3 sequence: CASSLGLALAYEQYF. CDR3 nucleotide sequence: TGTGCCAGCAGCTTGGGGCTAGCGCTGGCCTACGAGCAGTACTTC. V usage is TRBV5-4 and J usage is TRBJ2-7; tentatively, D is TRBD2 (6 bases). The CDR3 consists of 15 residues. CDR1 and CDR2 from the germline V gene are SGHNT and YYREEE (reference sequence). V shed 0 bases and J shed 2 bases, with 12 bases lying between them.

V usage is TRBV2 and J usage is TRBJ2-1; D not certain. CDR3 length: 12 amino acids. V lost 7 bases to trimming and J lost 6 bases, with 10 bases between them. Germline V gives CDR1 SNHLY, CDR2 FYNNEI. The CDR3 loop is CASNRRGNEQFF. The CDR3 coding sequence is TGTGCCAGCAATAGGCGCGGCAATGAGCAGTTCTTC.

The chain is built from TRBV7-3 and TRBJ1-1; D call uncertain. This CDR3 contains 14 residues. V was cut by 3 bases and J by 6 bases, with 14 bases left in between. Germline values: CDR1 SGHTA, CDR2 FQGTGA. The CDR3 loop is CASSFSPGQAEAFF. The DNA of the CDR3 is TGTGCCAGCAGCTTTTCCCCTGGGCAGGCTGAAGCTTTCTTT.

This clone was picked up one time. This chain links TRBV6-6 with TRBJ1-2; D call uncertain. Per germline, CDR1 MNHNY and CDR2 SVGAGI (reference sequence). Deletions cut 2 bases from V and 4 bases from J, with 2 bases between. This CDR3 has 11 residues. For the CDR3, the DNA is TGTGCCAGCAGTTACAGCTATGGCTACACCTTC. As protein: CASSYSYGYTF.

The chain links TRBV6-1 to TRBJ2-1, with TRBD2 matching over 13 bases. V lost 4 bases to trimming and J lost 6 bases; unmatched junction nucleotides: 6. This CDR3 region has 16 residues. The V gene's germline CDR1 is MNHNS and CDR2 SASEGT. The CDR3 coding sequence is TGTGCCAGCAGTGCCTCAGGACTAGCGGGAGCCAATGAGCAGTTCTTC. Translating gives CASSASGLAGANEQFF.

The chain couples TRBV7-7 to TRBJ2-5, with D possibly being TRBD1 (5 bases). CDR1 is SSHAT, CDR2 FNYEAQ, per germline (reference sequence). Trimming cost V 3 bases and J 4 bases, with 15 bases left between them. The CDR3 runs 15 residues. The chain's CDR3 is CASSFDVWGTETQYF. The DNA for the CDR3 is TGTGCCAGCAGCTTTGATGTGTGGGGCACAGAGACCCAGTACTTC. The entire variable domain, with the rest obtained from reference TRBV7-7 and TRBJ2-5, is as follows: GAGVSQSPRYKVTKRGQDVTLRCDPISSHATLYWYQQALGQGPEFLTYFNYEAQPDKSGLPSDRFSAERPEGSISTLTIQRTEQRDSAMYRCASSFDVWGTETQYFGPGTRLLVL.

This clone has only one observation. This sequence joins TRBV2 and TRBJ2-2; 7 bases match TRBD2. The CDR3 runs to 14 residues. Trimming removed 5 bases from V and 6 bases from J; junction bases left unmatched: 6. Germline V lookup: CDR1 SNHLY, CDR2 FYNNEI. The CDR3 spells CASSTELASGELFF. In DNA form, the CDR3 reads TGTGCCAGCAGTACCGAACTAGCGTCCGGGGAGCTGTTTTTT.

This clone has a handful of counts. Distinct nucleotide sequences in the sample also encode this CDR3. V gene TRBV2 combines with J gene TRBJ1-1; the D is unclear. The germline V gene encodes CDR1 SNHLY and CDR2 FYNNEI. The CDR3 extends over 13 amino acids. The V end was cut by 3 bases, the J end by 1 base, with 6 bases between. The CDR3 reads CASSEETNTEAFF. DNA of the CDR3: TGTGCCAGCAGTGAGGAGACGAACACTGAAGCTTTCTTT.

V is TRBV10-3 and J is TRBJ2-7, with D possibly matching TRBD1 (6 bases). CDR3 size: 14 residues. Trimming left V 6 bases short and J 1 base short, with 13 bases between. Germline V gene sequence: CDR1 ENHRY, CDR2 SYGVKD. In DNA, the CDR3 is TGTGCCATCAGGGCACGGACAGAATCCTACGAGCAGTACTTC. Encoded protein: CAIRARTESYEQYF.

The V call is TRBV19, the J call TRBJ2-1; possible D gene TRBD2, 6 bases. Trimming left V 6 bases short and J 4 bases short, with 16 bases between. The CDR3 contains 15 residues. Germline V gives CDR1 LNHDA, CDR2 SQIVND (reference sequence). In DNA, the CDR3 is TGTGCCAGTAGGGGGCCTCGGGGACTTTACAATGAGCAGTTCTTC. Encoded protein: CASRGPRGLYNEQFF.

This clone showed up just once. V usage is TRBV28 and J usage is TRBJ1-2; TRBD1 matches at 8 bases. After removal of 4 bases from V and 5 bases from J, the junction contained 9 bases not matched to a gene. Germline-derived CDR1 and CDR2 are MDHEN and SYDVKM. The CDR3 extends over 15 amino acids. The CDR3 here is CASSSGQGIYYGYTF. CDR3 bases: TGTGCCAGCAGTTCTGGACAGGGAATCTATTATGGCTACACCTTC.

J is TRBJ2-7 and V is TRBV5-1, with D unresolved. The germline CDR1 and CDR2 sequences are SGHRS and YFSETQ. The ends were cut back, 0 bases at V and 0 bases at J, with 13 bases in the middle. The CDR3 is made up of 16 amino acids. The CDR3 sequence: CASSLVIDGYSYEQYF. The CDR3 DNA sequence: TGCGCCAGCAGCTTGGTGATCGACGGGTACTCCTACGAGCAGTACTTC.

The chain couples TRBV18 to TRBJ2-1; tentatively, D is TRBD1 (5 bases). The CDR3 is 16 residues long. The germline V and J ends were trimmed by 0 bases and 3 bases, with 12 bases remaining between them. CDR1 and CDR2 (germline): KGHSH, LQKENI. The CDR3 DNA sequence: TGTGCCAGCTCACCACCGGCAGGGATCCTCTACAATGAGCAGTTCTTC. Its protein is CASSPPAGILYNEQFF. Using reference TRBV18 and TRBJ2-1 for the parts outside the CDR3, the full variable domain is NAGVMQNPRHLVRRRGQEARLRCSPMKGHSHVYWYRQLPEEGLKFMVYLQKENIIDESGMPKERFSAEFPKEGPSILRIQQVVRGDSAAYFCASSPPAGILYNEQFFGPGTRLTVL.

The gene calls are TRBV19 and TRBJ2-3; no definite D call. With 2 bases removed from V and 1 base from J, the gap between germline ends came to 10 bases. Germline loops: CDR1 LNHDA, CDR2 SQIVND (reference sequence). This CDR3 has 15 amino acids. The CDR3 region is CASSIKDTGTDTQYF. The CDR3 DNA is TGTGCCAGTAGTATAAAGGATACGGGCACAGATACGCAGTATTTT.